These T cell receptor beta chains were read from a single sample in a study of blood T cells in healthy people across ages. TCRdb independently ran MiXCR on the 5' RACE reads; one entry per CDR3 protein. Here the sample spans 1.5 million to 2 million distinct CDR3 sequences, 28% being singletons. Sequenced: blood. These receptors were obtained from a woman under 40 in good health. Both conserved end residues are part of each CDR3. The D gene is left open where the match is weak. A clone size is listed for some rows: how often the clone was seen (once, few, many), or a class if it is expanded.

D	V	length	J	size	CDR3	DNA
TRBD1	TRBV5-1	15	TRBJ2-7	.	CASSTGTGGRYEQYF	TGCGCCAGCAGCACCGGGACAGGGGGCAGGTACGAGCAGTACTTC
.	TRBV5-1	16	TRBJ2-3	.	CASSLAPRRVADTQYF	TGCGCCAGCAGCTTGGCCCCCCGGAGGGTGGCAGATACGCAGTATTTT
.	TRBV7-3	14	TRBJ2-5	many	CASSPGGLKETQYF	TGTGCCAGCAGCCCTGGGGGGCTTAAAGAGACCCAGTACTTC
.	TRBV5-1	19	TRBJ2-6	.	CASSPVWGLGSSGANVRTF	.
TRBD1	TRBV7-9	14	TRBJ2-7	few	CASSTPGGSGEQYF	TGTGCCAGCAGCACCCCAGGGGGTTCGGGCGAGCAGTACTTC
TRBD2	TRBV4-1	19	TRBJ2-1	few	CASSPHGGTGLAVYNEQFF	TGCGCCAGCAGCCCCCACGGGGGTACGGGACTAGCGGTGTACAATGAGCAGTTCTTC
.	TRBV29-1	14	TRBJ2-7	.	CSTRRRDIYNEQYF	TGCAGCACCCGGAGGCGGGACATTTACAATGAGCAGTACTTC
TRBD2	TRBV5-1	15	TRBJ2-1	many	CASSLVAGGPSEQFF	TGCGCCAGCAGCTTGGTGGCGGGAGGGCCCAGTGAGCAGTTCTTC
TRBD2	TRBV10-3	13	TRBJ2-7	few	CAIKGVAGDEQYF	TGTGCCATCAAGGGGGTAGCGGGGGACGAGCAGTACTTC
.	TRBV5-4	15	TRBJ1-2	.	CASSPTGTEVYGYTF	TGTGCCAGCAGCCCGACCGGGACGGAGGTCTATGGCTACACCTTC
.	TRBV24-1	14	TRBJ2-3	.	CATSDLWDTDTQYF	TGTGCCACCAGTGATTTATGGGACACAGATACGCAGTATTTT
TRBD2	TRBV2	15	TRBJ2-4	once	CASSEGNLAGNIQYF	TGTGCCAGCAGTGAAGGCAACCTAGCGGGAAACATTCAGTACTTC
TRBD1	TRBV7-2	17	TRBJ2-7	few	CASSLVAGQGAHNEQYF	TGTGCCAGCAGCTTAGTCGCGGGACAGGGGGCGCACAACGAGCAGTACTTC
TRBD1	TRBV3-1	14	TRBJ1-1	few	CASSPRQGAVEAFF	TGTGCCAGCAGCCCACGACAGGGGGCTGTTGAAGCTTTCTTT
.	TRBV24-1	12	TRBJ2-1	few	CATSDVGGEQFF	TGTGCCACCAGTGATGTGGGGGGTGAGCAGTTCTTC
.	TRBV20-1	15	TRBJ2-2	few	CSASPGLVNTGELFF	TGCAGTGCTAGTCCCGGTTTGGTGAACACCGGGGAGCTGTTTTTT
.	TRBV4-3	15	TRBJ1-5	few	CASSQDGRMDQPQHF	TGCGCCAGCAGCCAAGATGGAAGAATGGATCAGCCCCAGCATTTT
TRBD1	TRBV15	13	TRBJ1-2	.	CATPRTGNYGYTF	TGTGCCACTCCTCGGACAGGGAACTATGGCTACACCTTC
.	TRBV28	15	TRBJ1-2	.	CASSRDGRPIGGYTF	TGTGCCAGCAGCCGGGATGGACGGCCTATTGGGGGCTACACCTTC
.	TRBV6-5	17	TRBJ1-6	.	CASSYSGKGGRRSPLHF	TGTGCCAGCAGTTACTCCGGAAAGGGAGGACGTCGATCACCCCTCCACTTT
.	TRBV7-9	16	TRBJ1-2	.	CASSAREGALDYGYTF	TGTGCCAGCAGCGCCCGCGAAGGGGCGCTGGACTATGGCTACACCTTC
.	TRBV6-5	15	TRBJ1-1	.	CASSPLVGGGTEAFF	TGTGCCAGCAGCCCCTTGGTAGGGGGGGGCACTGAAGCTTTCTTT
TRBD1	TRBV28	14	TRBJ2-1	.	CASRTGAKNNEQFF	TGTGCCAGCAGAACAGGGGCGAAAAACAATGAGCAGTTCTTC
TRBD2	TRBV15	14	TRBJ2-7	few	CVTRLAGPIYEQYF	TGTGTCACCCGACTAGCGGGGCCGATCTACGAGCAGTACTTC
TRBD1	TRBV7-2	19	TRBJ2-5	.	CASSLALRVGTGGSETQYF	TGTGCCAGCAGCTTAGCGCTCCGGGTCGGTACAGGGGGGTCAGAGACCCAGTACTTC
.	TRBV9	15	TRBJ2-5	.	CASSVQRGNGETQYF	TGTGCCAGCAGCGTACAACGGGGGAACGGGGAGACCCAGTACTTC
.	TRBV12-3/TRBV12-4	16	TRBJ2-7	.	CASRPLGQGNSYEQYF	TGTGCCAGCAGACCCCTGGGGCAGGGGAATTCCTACGAGCAGTACTTC
TRBD1	TRBV6-6	16	TRBJ2-7	many	CASSTPDRGLSYEQYF	TGTGCCAGCAGTACGCCCGACAGGGGCCTGTCCTACGAGCAGTACTTC
TRBD1	TRBV20-1	13	TRBJ1-1	.	CSAKDRGRPEAFF	TGCAGTGCGAAAGACAGGGGGCGGCCTGAAGCTTTCTTT
.	TRBV5-1	16	TRBJ1-1	few	CASRMGDGPSATGAFF	TGCGCCAGCAGGATGGGGGACGGGCCGTCTGCCACTGGAGCTTTCTTT
.	TRBV21-1	18	TRBJ2-6	many	CASSKYRWQVSGANVLTF	TGTGCCAGCAGCAAATATCGGTGGCAGGTCTCTGGGGCCAACGTCCTGACTTTC
.	TRBV5-1	16	TRBJ2-6	.	CASSLPGSSGANVLTF	TGCGCCAGCAGCTTGCCCGGGTCCTCAGGGGCCAACGTCCTGACTTTC
.	TRBV7-9	16	TRBJ2-7	few	CASSSQGRKSSYEQYF	TGTGCCAGCAGCTCCCAGGGGCGGAAGAGCTCCTACGAGCAGTACTTC
.	TRBV12-3/TRBV12-4	15	TRBJ2-7	.	CASSLLGGFSYEQYF	TGTGCCAGCAGTTTACTGGGGGGATTCTCCTACGAGCAGTACTTC
TRBD2	TRBV27	16	TRBJ2-4	.	CASSLASGVPYNEQYF	TGTGCCAGCAGTTTGGCTAGCGGGGTCCCCTACAATGAGCAGTACTTC
.	TRBV30	16	TRBJ2-7	.	CAWSAPTGLGGYEQYF	TGTGCCTGGAGTGCCCCCACGGGACTCGGGGGCTACGAGCAGTACTTC
TRBD1	TRBV6-5	15	TRBJ2-7	.	CVSRYSGTGADEQYF	TGTGTCAGCAGATACTCCGGGACAGGGGCGGACGAGCAGTACTTC
TRBD1	TRBV15	14	TRBJ1-5	few	CATSRKTGYTPQHF	TGTGCCACCAGCAGAAAGACAGGGTATACGCCCCAGCATTTT
.	TRBV7-9	14	TRBJ1-4	many	CASSFLTTNEKLFF	TGTGCCAGCAGCTTCCTTACAACTAATGAAAAACTGTTTTTT
TRBD2	TRBV4-2	20	TRBJ2-5	.	CASTQGRRAGGPSTQETLYF	TGTGCCAGCACTCAAGGACGTCGGGCGGGGGGACCCTCGACCCAAGAGACCCTGTACTTC
TRBD1	TRBV28	15	TRBJ2-7	.	CASSSGQSLNYEQYF	TGTGCCAGCAGTTCGGGACAGTCCCTCAACTACGAGCAGTACTTC
TRBD2	TRBV10-2	16	TRBJ2-1	few	CASSQPPGGGENEQFF	TGCGCCAGCAGTCAGCCCCCCGGCGGGGGGGAAAATGAGCAGTTCTTC
.	TRBV10-3	13	TRBJ2-7	.	CAIRGSLSYEQYF	TGTGCCATCAGGGGTAGCCTCTCCTACGAGCAGTACTTC
TRBD2	TRBV7-9	16	TRBJ2-7	few	CASSARTSGGSYEQYF	TGTGCCAGCAGCGCCAGGACTAGCGGGGGCTCCTACGAGCAGTACTTC
TRBD2	TRBV6-5	14	TRBJ2-7	many	CASSYLAGVSEQYF	TGTGCCAGCAGTTACCTAGCGGGAGTTTCCGAGCAGTACTTC
.	TRBV12-3/TRBV12-4	13	TRBJ2-7	many	CASSWTLRYEQYF	TGTGCCAGCAGTTGGACGCTTCGGTACGAGCAGTACTTC
.	TRBV11-2	15	TRBJ2-1	.	CASSLVAGSSNEQFF	TGTGCCAGCAGCTTAGTGGCAGGTTCTAGCAATGAGCAGTTCTTC
.	TRBV12-3/TRBV12-4	14	TRBJ1-2	.	CASSLKGGAHGYTF	TGTGCCAGCAGTTTAAAGGGGGGGGCGCACGGCTACACCTTC
TRBD2	TRBV5-1	15	TRBJ2-3	.	CASREPGLAGDTQYF	TGCGCCAGCAGAGAACCGGGACTAGCGGGGGATACGCAGTATTTT
TRBD1	TRBV12-3/TRBV12-4	21	TRBJ1-3	.	CASSFRILQGMTPRTGNTIYF	TGTGCCAGCAGTTTCCGGATACTACAGGGGATGACCCCTCGGACTGGAAACACCATATATTTT
.	TRBV4-1	15	TRBJ2-1	.	CASSQGLVDYNEQFF	TGCGCCAGCAGCCAAGGACTAGTCGATTACAATGAGCAGTTCTTC
.	TRBV9	15	TRBJ2-1	.	CASSVGSNPGDEQFF	TGTGCCAGCAGCGTTGGTAGCAACCCGGGGGATGAGCAGTTCTTC